This T cell receptor beta chain originates from a study of cytomegalovirus exposure and HLA in healthy donors. Per germline, CDR1 SEHNR and CDR2 FQNEAQ (reference sequence). The CDR3 totals 13 residues. With V trimmed by 11 bases and J by 5 bases, 7 bases remained unmatched. TCRdb keeps only in-frame clones here, not all; method: immunoSEQ multiplex PCR. The data contain around 130,000 clones, more than 75% of them singletons. The chain carries TRBV7-9 and TRBJ2-1; 9 bases agree with TRBD2. This receptor was taken from a woman aged 25-40 years in good health and CMV-seronegative. The sequenced material came from PBMCs. The CDR3, as DNA: TGTGCCGTAGGCGGGGGGGAGAACAATGAGCAGTTCTTC. The encoded protein is CAVGGGENNEQFF.